The TCR beta chain described here comes from a study of blood T cell repertoires in COVID-19. Study in general: Acute and convalescent COVID-19 samples came from the United States, Italy and Spain.

The CDR3 spans 16 residues. Source study methods: Cell counts per sample came from amplifying reference gene primers. TCRdb keeps only in-frame clones here, not all; method: immunoSEQ multiplex PCR. D and trimming were read from the DNA, whereas the V and J calls and clone size are those reported in that table. The data show under 250,000 clones, with 70% to 90% seen just once and roughly 2.7% held by the top ten. This clone turned up a few times. The chain carries TRBV21-1 and TRBJ2-7; TRBD2 reflects the table's D call only, with no check against the DNA. TRBV21-1 is shown as a pseudogene. Input material: peripheral blood. The receptor comes from a woman in her 70s with active or convalescent COVID-19. The CDR3 coding sequence is TGTGCCAGCTATGGGACTAGCGGAGTGAGGAGCTACGAGCAGTACTTC. Its protein is CASYGTSGVRSYEQYF.